The clone carrying this T cell receptor beta chain was seen only once. Per the original data handling: For nucleated cells, counts were estimated from reference gene primer amplification. TCRdb keeps only in-frame clones here, not all; method: immunoSEQ multiplex PCR. V and J calls plus clone size are reproduced from that table; the DNA served to infer D and trimming. The table has around 500,000 clones, 80% to 90% seen once. The data were taken from a study of blood T cell repertoires in COVID-19. Whole-study context: Collection of acute and convalescent COVID-19 samples took place in the United States, Italy and Spain. Nucleic acid was either cDNA or gDNA, and it came from T cells, B-cell-depleted T cells, or PBMCs.

V lost 4 bases and J 1 base, leaving 11 bases between the germline ends. The CDR3 runs to 14 residues. Germline values: CDR1 SGDLS, CDR2 YYNGEE. This clonotype originated in a human donor in a cohort sampled during active COVID-19. The chain couples TRBV9 to TRBJ1-2; no clear D. Material for sequencing was peripheral blood. Here the CDR3 reads CASSTNDYNYGYTF. In DNA form, the CDR3 reads TGTGCCAGCAGCACAAACGACTATAACTATGGCTACACCTTC.